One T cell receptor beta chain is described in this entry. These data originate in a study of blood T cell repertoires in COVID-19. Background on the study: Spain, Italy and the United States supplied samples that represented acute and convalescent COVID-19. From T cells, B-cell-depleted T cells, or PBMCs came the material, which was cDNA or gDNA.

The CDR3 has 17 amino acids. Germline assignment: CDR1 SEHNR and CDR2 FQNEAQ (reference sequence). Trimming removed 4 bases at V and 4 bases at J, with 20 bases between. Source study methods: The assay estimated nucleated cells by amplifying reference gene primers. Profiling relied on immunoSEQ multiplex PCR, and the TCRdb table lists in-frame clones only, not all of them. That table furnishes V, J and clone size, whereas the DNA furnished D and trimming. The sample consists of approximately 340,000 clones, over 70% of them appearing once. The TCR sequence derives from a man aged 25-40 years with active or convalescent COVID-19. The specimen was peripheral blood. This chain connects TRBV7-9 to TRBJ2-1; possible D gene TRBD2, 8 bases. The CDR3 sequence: CASSSSRGTRAYNEQFF. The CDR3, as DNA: TGTGCCAGCAGCTCATCCAGGGGGACTAGGGCTTACAATGAGCAGTTCTTC. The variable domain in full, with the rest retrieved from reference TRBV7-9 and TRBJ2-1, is DTGVSQNPRHKITKRGQNVTFRCDPISEHNRLYWYRQTLGQGPEFLTYFQNEAQLEKSRLLSDRFSAERPKGSFSTLEIQRTEQGDSAMYLCASSSSRGTRAYNEQFFGPGTRLTVL.